One sample yielded the 8 T cell receptor beta chains listed below, sequenced in a study of cytomegalovirus exposure and HLA in healthy donors. Primers: 60 Vbeta forward and 13 Jbeta reverse. The method was immunoSEQ multiplex PCR; TCRdb's version includes in-frame clones alone and lacks a portion of them. The sample records approximately 150,000 clones, 75% to 90% being singletons. Sequenced material: PBMCs. The receptors here all came from a man aged 45 to 65 in good health and CMV-seropositive.

The genes are TRBV14 and TRBJ2-7; a weak D match, TRBD1 (5 bases). This CDR3 contains 12 residues. The V gene's germline CDR1 is SGHDN and CDR2 FVKESK. Between the trimmed V and J ends, which lost 1 base and 9 bases, there was a span of 10 bases. This CDR3 is CASSQVAGRQYF. CDR3 DNA: TGTGCCAGCAGCCAAGTTGCAGGGCGGCAGTACTTC.

This rearrangement joins TRBV5-6 to TRBJ1-1; unclear D gene. The length of the CDR3 is 14 residues. Trimming removed 0 bases at V and 3 bases at J, with 9 bases between. Looked up from germline, CDR1 is SGHDT and CDR2 is YYEEEE. The CDR3: CASSLVADYTEAFF. In DNA, the CDR3 is TGTGCCAGCAGCTTGGTGGCGGATTACACTGAAGCTTTCTTT.

The V and J genes are TRBV18 and TRBJ2-7, with D possibly matching TRBD1 (5 bases). In germline, CDR1 is KGHSH, CDR2 LQKENI. The CDR3 sequence is 14 residues long. The ends were cut back, 3 bases at V and 6 bases at J, with 15 bases in the middle. This CDR3 reads CASSPVTAPGEQYF. The CDR3 nucleotides are TGTGCCAGCTCACCGGTGACAGCCCCAGGCGAGCAGTACTTC.

The chain employs TRBV18 and TRBJ2-7, with a possible D match to TRBD1 (6 bases). Germline assignment: CDR1 KGHSH and CDR2 LQKENI. The V end was cut by 5 bases, the J end by 2 bases, with 10 bases between. CDR3 length equals 13 residues. CDR3 region: CASSSGAAYEQYF. The DNA for the CDR3 is TGTGCCAGCTCATCAGGGGCCGCCTACGAGCAGTACTTC.

This chain links TRBV5-4 with TRBJ1-1; 10 bases align to TRBD1. Unmatched junction bases numbered 5, after V lost 3 bases and J lost 6 bases. CDR1 and CDR2 (germline): SGHNT, YYREEE (reference sequence). The CDR3 runs 14 residues. CDR3 in amino acids: CASSSWDRGPEAFF. The CDR3 DNA is TGTGCCAGCAGCTCTTGGGACAGGGGCCCTGAAGCTTTCTTT.

This clone has just a few counts. The chain uses TRBV5-4 and TRBJ2-5; 7 nucleotides align to TRBD2. Losses at the gene ends were 4 bases for V and 2 bases for J; bases not matched to a gene: 11. The CDR3 extends over 16 amino acids. Germline V lookup: CDR1 SGHNT, CDR2 YYREEE (reference sequence). The CDR3 DNA sequence: TGTGCCAGCAGCACGATAGGACTAGGAGGGCAAGAGACCCAGTACTTC. Translating gives CASSTIGLGGQETQYF.

The gene calls are TRBV10-3 and TRBJ1-6; 7 nucleotides match TRBD1. Germline V gene lookup returns CDR1 ENHRY and CDR2 SYGVKD. Losses at the gene ends were 6 bases for V and 7 bases for J; bases not matched to a gene: 6. The CDR3 sequence is 14 residues long. The CDR3 reads CAIRGDSDNSPLHF. The CDR3 coding sequence is TGTGCCATCAGGGGGGACAGCGACAATTCACCCCTCCACTTT.

V is TRBV10-3 and J is TRBJ2-5; D is perhaps TRBD2 (7 bases). V was clipped by 8 bases and J by 0 bases, with 16 bases between them. The length of the CDR3 is 15 residues. Looked up from germline, CDR1 is ENHRY and CDR2 is SYGVKD. CDR3 bases: TGTGCCATCGAGGGGGGGGGTGGGTACCAAGAGACCCAGTACTTC. It encodes CAIEGGGGYQETQYF.